The 16 T cell receptor beta chains given below trace back to one sample, sequenced in a study of blood T cell repertoires in COVID-19 (dated by TCRdb to 2020 to 2021). Library preparation used the immunoSEQ multiplex PCR assay. The clones in this table, taken by TCRdb from immuneACCESS, are in-frame only. Not every clone is retained; where verified, under half of the shortfall comes from an unresolved V gene, and the cause of the rest is unknown. The sample profile shows 55,000 to 80,000 clones; more than 70% of them were found once. Roughly 5.3% of the sample comes from the top ten. What was sequenced was peripheral blood. These receptors were collected from a man aged 50 or older with active COVID-19.

This chain joins TRBV29-1 and TRBJ2-5; TRBD1 matches at 9 bases. The CDR3 extends over 13 amino acids. The J segment lost 4 bases and the V segment lost 4 bases, leaving 4 bases of the junction unmatched. Germline V gene lookup returns CDR1 SQVTM and CDR2 ANQGSEA. The CDR3: CSVAYRGLETQYF. DNA of the CDR3: TGCAGCGTTGCGTACAGGGGGCTAGAGACCCAGTACTTC.

The chain links TRBV18 to TRBJ1-2; TRBD1 aligns across 7 bases. The ends lost 0 bases at V and 8 bases at J; junction bases unmatched: 9. The CDR3 runs 15 residues. CDR1 KGHSH and CDR2 LQKENI come from the germline V gene. The CDR3 sequence: CASSPPFGQDRGYTF. DNA for the CDR3: TGTGCCAGCTCACCACCCTTTGGACAGGATCGGGGCTACACCTTC.

The genes are TRBV11-2 and TRBJ2-7, with a weak D call TRBD1 (5 bases). V was pared by 3 bases and J by 5 bases, with 11 bases between. The V gene's germline CDR1 is SGHAT and CDR2 FQNNGV. The CDR3 contains 13 residues. The CDR3 reads CASSLEPGNEQYF. The CDR3 DNA reads as TGTGCCAGCAGCTTGGAGCCAGGGAACGAGCAGTACTTC.

CDR3 DNA: TGTGCCAGTCACCGGGACAGGGATAGCAATCAGCCCCAGCATTTT. Its protein product is CASHRDRDSNQPQHF. The rearrangement links TRBV2 to TRBJ1-5; 9 bases line up with TRBD1. The CDR3 has 15 amino acids. Germline V gives CDR1 SNHLY, CDR2 FYNNEI. V shed 9 bases, J shed 0 bases, and the junction held 6 bases outside the gene matches.

The chain is built from TRBV10-3 and TRBJ2-5; unclear D gene. The CDR3 length is 13 residues. Germline-derived CDR1 and CDR2 are ENHRY and SYGVKD. Trimming cost V 3 bases and J 2 bases, with 7 bases left between them. The CDR3 loop reads CAISERQQETQYF. CDR3 sequence (DNA): TGTGCCATCAGTGAACGTCAGCAAGAGACCCAGTACTTC.

The rearrangement uses TRBV4-1 and TRBJ2-1; 10 nucleotides match TRBD2. V lost 3 bases, J lost 0 bases, and 11 bases stayed unmatched. The CDR3 spans 19 residues. CDR1 is MGHRA, CDR2 YSYEKL, per germline. CDR3 DNA: TGCGCCAGCAGCCATTCTCCCCGACTAGCGGGTAGCTCCTACAATGAGCAGTTCTTC. Its translation: CASSHSPRLAGSSYNEQFF.

V gene TRBV19 combines with J gene TRBJ2-7, with D maybe TRBD2 (6 bases). Deletions cut 2 bases from V and 6 bases from J, with 17 bases between. The CDR3 is 15 amino acids. Germline values: CDR1 LNHDA, CDR2 SQIVND (reference sequence). The CDR3 reads CASSITGTPSAEQYF. CDR3 nucleotides: TGTGCCAGTAGTATAACGGGGACTCCCTCCGCCGAGCAGTACTTC.

This clone occurred once. The rearrangement joins TRBV7-2 to TRBJ2-7; 7 bases fit TRBD1. CDR1 and CDR2 from the germline V gene are SGHTA and FQGNSA. V trimming: 6 bases; J trimming: 12 bases; junction bases outside the gene matches: 14. This CDR3 has 13 amino acids. CDR3 region: CASSRPGQRFPYF. DNA of the CDR3: TGTGCCAGCAGTCGTCCGGGACAGCGGTTTCCGTACTTC.

This chain uses TRBV10-2 with TRBJ1-1; 9 bases are shared with TRBD1. There are 14 residues in the CDR3. Germline values: CDR1 WSHSY, CDR2 SAAADI. V lost 7 bases and J lost 5; bases outside the gene matches: 8. The CDR3 nucleotides read TGCGCCAGCAAGAACTCCGGGACAGGGACTGAAGCTTTCTTT. Residues: CASKNSGTGTEAFF.

The chain has TRBV29-1 and TRBJ1-1, with D possibly TRBD1 on 5 matching bases. CDR1 is SQVTM, CDR2 ANQGSEA, per germline. CDR3 size: 14 residues. Trimming removed 2 bases from V and 6 bases from J, with 16 bases in between. For the CDR3, the DNA is TGCAGCGTTGAACAGAGGGGAGGGGTCTCTGAAGCTTTCTTT. It translates to CSVEQRGGVSEAFF.

The chain employs TRBV11-2 and TRBJ1-6; D is possibly TRBD1 (6 bases). Between the trimmed V and J ends, which lost 5 bases and 7 bases, there was a span of 24 bases. CDR3 length: 18 amino acids. Looked up from germline, CDR1 is SGHAT and CDR2 is FQNNGV. The CDR3 sequence is CASSPTISQGRRNSPLHF. The CDR3 nucleotides read TGTGCCAGCAGCCCTACGATTTCACAGGGACGCAGAAATTCACCCCTCCACTTT.

A single count supports this clone. The chain links TRBV19 to TRBJ2-2; D is uncertain. The V end was cut by 5 bases, the J end by 1 base, with 8 bases between. This CDR3 is built from 14 residues. The germline CDR1 and CDR2 sequences are LNHDA and SQIVND (reference sequence). Here the CDR3 reads CASSPAVNTGELFF. The DNA for the CDR3 is TGTGCCAGTAGTCCCGCGGTGAACACCGGGGAGCTGTTTTTT.

This chain joins TRBV4-1 and TRBJ2-2; no firm D call. Trimming took 0 bases from V and 0 from J, leaving 8 bases between them. There are 16 residues in the CDR3. Germline V lookup: CDR1 MGHRA, CDR2 YSYEKL. The CDR3 is CASSQDVAANTGELFF. DNA for the CDR3: TGCGCCAGCAGCCAAGATGTCGCGGCGAACACCGGGGAGCTGTTTTTT.

The V and J genes are TRBV9 and TRBJ1-6; 8 bases align to TRBD1. V lost 3 bases, J lost 10 bases, and 9 bases stayed unmatched. There are 15 residues in the CDR3. CDR1 is SGDLS, CDR2 YYNGEE, per germline. The CDR3 DNA is TGTGCCAGCAGCGGACACCAGGGGGCAAGATCACCCCTCCACTTT. Translation: CASSGHQGARSPLHF. The full variable domain, its missing parts supplied by reference TRBV9 and TRBJ1-6, is DSGVTQTPKHLITATGQRVTLRCSPRSGDLSVYWYQQSLDQGLQFLIQYYNGEERAKGNILERFSAQQFPDLHSELNLSSLELGDSALYFCASSGHQGARSPLHFGNGTRLTVT.

There are a few counts of this clone. The chain has TRBV5-1 and TRBJ1-2, with a possible D match to TRBD1 (5 bases). The CDR3 runs 15 residues. Looked up from germline, CDR1 is SGHRS and CDR2 is YFSETQ. The ends were cut back, 0 bases at V and 0 bases at J, with 9 bases in the middle. The CDR3 DNA reads as TGCGCCAGCAGCTTGGGGGGCTCGACTAACTATGGCTACACCTTC. As protein: CASSLGGSTNYGYTF.

The CDR3 spells CASSFVAGWGVAKNIQYF. The CDR3 DNA follows: TGTGCCAGCAGCTTTGTAGCGGGTTGGGGTGTAGCCAAAAACATTCAGTACTTC. V usage is TRBV7-9 and J usage is TRBJ2-4; 7 positions match TRBD2. This CDR3 region has 18 residues. Germline assignment: CDR1 SEHNR and CDR2 FQNEAQ (reference sequence). V shed 3 bases, J shed 0 bases, and the junction held 11 bases outside the gene matches. The full variable domain, rest sourced from reference TRBV7-9 and TRBJ2-4, is DTGVSQNPRHKITKRGQNVTFRCDPISEHNRLYWYRQTLGQGPEFLTYFQNEAQLEKSRLLSDRFSAERPKGSFSTLEIQRTEQGDSAMYLCASSFVAGWGVAKNIQYFGAGTRLSVL.